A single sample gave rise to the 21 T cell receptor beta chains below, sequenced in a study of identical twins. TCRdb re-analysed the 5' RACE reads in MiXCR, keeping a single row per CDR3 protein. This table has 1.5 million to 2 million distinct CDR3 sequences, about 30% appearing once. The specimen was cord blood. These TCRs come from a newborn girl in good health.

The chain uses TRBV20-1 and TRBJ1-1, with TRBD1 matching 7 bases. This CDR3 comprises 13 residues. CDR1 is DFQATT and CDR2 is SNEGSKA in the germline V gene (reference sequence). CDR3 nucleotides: TGCACATGCTCAGGGGGGCCTAACACTGAAGCTTTCTTT. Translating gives CTCSGGPNTEAFF.

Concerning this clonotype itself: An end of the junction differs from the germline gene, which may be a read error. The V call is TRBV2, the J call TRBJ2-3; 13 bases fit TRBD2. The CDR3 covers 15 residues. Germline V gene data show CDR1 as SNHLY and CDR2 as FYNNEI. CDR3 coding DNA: TGTGCCAGCAGTGGACTAGCGGGGGGTACAGATAAGCAGTATTTT. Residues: CASSGLAGGTDKQYF.

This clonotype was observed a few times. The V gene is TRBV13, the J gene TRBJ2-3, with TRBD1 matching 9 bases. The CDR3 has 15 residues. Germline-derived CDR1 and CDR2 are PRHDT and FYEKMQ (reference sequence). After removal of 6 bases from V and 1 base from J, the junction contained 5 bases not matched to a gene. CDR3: CASRIQGARTDTQYF. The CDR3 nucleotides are TGTGCCAGCAGGATACAGGGGGCTCGCACAGATACGCAGTATTTT.

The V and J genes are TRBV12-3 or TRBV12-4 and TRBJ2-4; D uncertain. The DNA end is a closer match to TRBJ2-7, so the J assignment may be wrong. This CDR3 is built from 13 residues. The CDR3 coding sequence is TGTGCCAGCAGTTTAGCGAGAAGGTCCGAGCAGTACTTC. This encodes CASSLARRSEQYF.

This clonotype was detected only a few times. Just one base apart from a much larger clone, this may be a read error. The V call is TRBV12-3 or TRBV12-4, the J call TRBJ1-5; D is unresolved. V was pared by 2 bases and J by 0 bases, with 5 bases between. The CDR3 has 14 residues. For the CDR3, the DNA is TGTGCCAGCAGTTTAAGGTTTAGCAATCAGCCCCAGCATTTT. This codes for CASSLRFSNQPQHF.

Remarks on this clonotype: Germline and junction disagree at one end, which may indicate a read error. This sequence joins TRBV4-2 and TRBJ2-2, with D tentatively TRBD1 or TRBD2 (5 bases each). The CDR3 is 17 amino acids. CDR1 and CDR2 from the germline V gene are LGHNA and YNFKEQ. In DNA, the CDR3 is TGTGCCAGCTGCCAAATGGGTCTGATGAGGGGAGCCGGGGAGCTGTTTTTT. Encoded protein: CASCQMGLMRGAGELFF.

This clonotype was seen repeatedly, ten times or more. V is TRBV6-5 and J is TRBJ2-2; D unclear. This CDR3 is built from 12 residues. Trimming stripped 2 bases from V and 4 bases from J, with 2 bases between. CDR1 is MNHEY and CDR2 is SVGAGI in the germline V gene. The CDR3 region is CASSYLTGELFF. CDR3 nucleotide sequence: TGTGCCAGCAGTTACCTCACCGGGGAGCTGTTTTTT.

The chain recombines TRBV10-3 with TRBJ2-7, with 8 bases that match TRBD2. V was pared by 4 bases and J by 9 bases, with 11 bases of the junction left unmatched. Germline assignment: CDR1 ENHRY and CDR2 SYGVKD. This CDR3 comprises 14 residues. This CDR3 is CAISGGTSGVGQYF. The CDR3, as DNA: TGTGCCATCAGTGGAGGGACTAGTGGGGTGGGGCAGTACTTC.

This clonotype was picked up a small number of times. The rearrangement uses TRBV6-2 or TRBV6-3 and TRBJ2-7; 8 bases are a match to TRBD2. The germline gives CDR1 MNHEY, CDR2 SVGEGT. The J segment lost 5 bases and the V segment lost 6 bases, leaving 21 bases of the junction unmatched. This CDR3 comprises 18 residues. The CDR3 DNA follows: TGTGCCAGCAGCTTACAATACATCCCCGGGACTAGTTACAACGAGCAGTACTTC. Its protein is CASSLQYIPGTSYNEQYF.

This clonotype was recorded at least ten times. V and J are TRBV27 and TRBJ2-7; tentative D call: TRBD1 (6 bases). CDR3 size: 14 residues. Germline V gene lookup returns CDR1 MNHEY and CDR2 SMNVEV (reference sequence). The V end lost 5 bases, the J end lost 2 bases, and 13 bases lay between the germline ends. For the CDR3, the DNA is TGTGCCAGCAGTCTCGGGACAAGGACCTACGAGCAGTACTTC. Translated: CASSLGTRTYEQYF.

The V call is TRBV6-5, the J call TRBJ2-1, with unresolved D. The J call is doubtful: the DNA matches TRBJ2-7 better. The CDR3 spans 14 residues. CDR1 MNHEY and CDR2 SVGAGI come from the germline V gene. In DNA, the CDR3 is TGTGCCAGCAGCGCCCCTCCCTCCTACAATGAGCAGTACTTC. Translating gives CASSAPPSYNEQYF.

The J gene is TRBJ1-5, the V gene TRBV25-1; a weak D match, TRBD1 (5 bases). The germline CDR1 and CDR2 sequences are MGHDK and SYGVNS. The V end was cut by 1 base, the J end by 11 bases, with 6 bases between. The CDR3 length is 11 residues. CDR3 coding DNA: TGTGCCAGCAGTGAATGCAGGGCCCAGCATTTT. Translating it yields CASSECRAQHF. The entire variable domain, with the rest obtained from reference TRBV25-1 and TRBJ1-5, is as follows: EADIYQTPRYLVIGTGKKITLECSQTMGHDKMYWYQQDPGMELHLIHYSYGVNSTEKGDLSSESTVSRIRTEHFPLTLESARPSHTSQYLCASSECRAQHFGDGTRLSIL.

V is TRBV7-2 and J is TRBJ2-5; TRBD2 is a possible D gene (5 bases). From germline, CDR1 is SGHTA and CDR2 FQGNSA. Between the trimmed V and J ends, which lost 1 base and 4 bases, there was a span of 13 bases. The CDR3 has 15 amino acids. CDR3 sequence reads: CASSLGPMAGETQYF. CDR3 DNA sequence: TGTGCCAGCAGCTTAGGCCCCATGGCGGGAGAGACCCAGTACTTC.

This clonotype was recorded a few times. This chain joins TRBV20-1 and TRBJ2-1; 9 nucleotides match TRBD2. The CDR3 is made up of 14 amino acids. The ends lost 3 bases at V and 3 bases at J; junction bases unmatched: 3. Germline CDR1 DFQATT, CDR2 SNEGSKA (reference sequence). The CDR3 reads CSASVAGVYNEQFF. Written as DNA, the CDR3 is TGCAGTGCTAGCGTAGCGGGGGTCTACAATGAGCAGTTCTTC.

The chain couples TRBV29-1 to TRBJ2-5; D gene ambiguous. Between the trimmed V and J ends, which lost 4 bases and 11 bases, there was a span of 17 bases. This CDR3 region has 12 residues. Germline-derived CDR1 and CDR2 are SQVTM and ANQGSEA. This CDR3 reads CSVVASSNEQYF. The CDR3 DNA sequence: TGCAGCGTTGTGGCCTCCTCGAATGAGCAGTACTTC.

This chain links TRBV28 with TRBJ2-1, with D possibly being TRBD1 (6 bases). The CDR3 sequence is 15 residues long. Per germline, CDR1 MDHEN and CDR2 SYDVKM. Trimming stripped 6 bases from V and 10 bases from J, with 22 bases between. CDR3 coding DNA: TGTGCCAGCAGGCCCCGACAGGTAACCAACTACGAGCAGTTCTTC. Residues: CASRPRQVTNYEQFF.

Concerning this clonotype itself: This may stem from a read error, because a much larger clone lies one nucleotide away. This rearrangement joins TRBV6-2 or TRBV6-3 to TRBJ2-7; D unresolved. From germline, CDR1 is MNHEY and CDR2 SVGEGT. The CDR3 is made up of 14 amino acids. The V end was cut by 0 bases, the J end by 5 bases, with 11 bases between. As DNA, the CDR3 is TGTGCCAGCAGTTACTCGAACAGCCTCCACGAGCAGTACTTC. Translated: CASSYSNSLHEQYF.

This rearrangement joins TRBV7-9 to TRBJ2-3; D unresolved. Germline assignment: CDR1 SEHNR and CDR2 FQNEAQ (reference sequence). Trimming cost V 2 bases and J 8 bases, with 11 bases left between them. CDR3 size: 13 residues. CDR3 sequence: CASSLNLSGTQYF. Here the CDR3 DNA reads TGTGCCAGCAGCTTAAACTTGTCGGGTACGCAGTATTTT.

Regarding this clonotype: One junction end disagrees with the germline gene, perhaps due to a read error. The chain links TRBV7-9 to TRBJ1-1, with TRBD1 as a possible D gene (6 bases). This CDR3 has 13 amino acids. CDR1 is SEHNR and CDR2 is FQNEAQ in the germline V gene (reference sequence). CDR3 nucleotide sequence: TGTGCCAGCAGCTTAGTCGGGGGCCGCGAAGCTTACTTT. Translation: CASSLVGGREAYF.

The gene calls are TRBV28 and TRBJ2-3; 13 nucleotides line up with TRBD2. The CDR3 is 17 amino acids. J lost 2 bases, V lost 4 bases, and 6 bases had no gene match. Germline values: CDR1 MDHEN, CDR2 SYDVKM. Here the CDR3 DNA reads TGTGCCAGCAGTTCCCCGGGACTAGCGGGATACACAGATACGCAGTATTTT. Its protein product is CASSSPGLAGYTDTQYF. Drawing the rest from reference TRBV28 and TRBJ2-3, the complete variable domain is DVKVTQSSRYLVKRTGEKVFLECVQDMDHENMFWYRQDPGLGLRLIYFSYDVKMKEKGDIPEGYSVSREKKERFSLILESASTNQTSMYLCASSSPGLAGYTDTQYFGPGTRLTVL.

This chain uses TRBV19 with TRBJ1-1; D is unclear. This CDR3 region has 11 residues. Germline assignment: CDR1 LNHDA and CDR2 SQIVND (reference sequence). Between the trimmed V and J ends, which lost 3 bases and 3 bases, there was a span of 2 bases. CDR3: CASSMYTEAFF. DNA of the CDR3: TGTGCCAGTAGTATGTACACTGAAGCTTTCTTT.